What follows is one T cell receptor beta chain and its context. As yet, its antigen is unknown. V dropped 7 bases and J dropped 0 bases, with 7 bases sitting between them. Germline CDR1 is MNHNY and CDR2 is SVGAGI (reference sequence). This CDR3 comprises 14 residues. This record comes from a study of beta chain features in type 1 diabetes. Study-wide results and caveats: All four CD4+ subsets from Type 1 diabetes patients carried moderately but significantly shorter TCRB CDR3s.

The investigators reverse transcribed all of the isolated RNA, so they sequenced expressed TCRB transcripts. About 3.9 million reads on average were seen across naive, central memory and regulatory T cell samples. Libraries were prepared by immunoSEQ multiplex PCR; TCRdb keeps only in-frame clonotypes and omits some of them. The data contain approximately 470,000 clones, 25% to 35% of them singletons. The chain combines TRBV6-6 with TRBJ2-6; tentatively, D is TRBD1 (5 bases). The sequenced sample consisted of naive CD4+ T cells from blood. The receptor's source is a man younger than 30 in good health. In nucleotides, the CDR3 is TGTGCCAGCATAAGGGGCTCTGGGGCCAACGTCCTGACTTTC. This sequence encodes CASIRGSGANVLTF.